The rows below give T cell receptor beta chains drawn from one sample of a study of T-cell memory formation after mild COVID-19. TCRdb re-called the 5' RACE reads with MiXCR, one entry per CDR3 protein. The sample holds roughly 300,000 distinct CDR3 sequences, approximately 8.4% seen once. The sample consisted of PBMCs or a T cell subset sorted from them (not recorded which). Source of these receptors: a man aged 18 to 29 who had mild COVID-19 (a few samples of this study predate the infection). Cell type and time point are not known. CDR3s include the opening cysteine and the closing phenylalanine or tryptophan. A D gene is named only where the DNA matches it firmly. Size tells how often a clone was seen (once, few, many) or the class of an expanded clone, and some rows leave it out.

cdr3_aa	cdr3_nt	v_call	j_call	d_call	clone_size
CRGQPQHF	TGCAGAGGGCAGCCCCAGCATTTT	TRBV20-1	TRBJ1-5	.	few
CASTLDRQHGYTF	TGTGCCAGCACCCTAGACCGCCAGCATGGCTACACCTTC	TRBV2	TRBJ1-2	.	many
CASIPLGGGHNEQFF	TGTGCCAGCATTCCCCTCGGGGGGGGTCACAATGAGCAGTTCTTC	TRBV6-2/TRBV6-3	TRBJ2-1	TRBD2	few
CASSLVGRTSATNEKLFF	TGTGCCAGCAGTTTAGTAGGACGGACTTCTGCAACTAATGAAAAACTGTTTTTT	TRBV12-3/TRBV12-4	TRBJ1-4	.	.
CASSQVLAAFEGAFF	TGCGCCAGCAGCCAGGTTCTTGCGGCTTTCGAGGGAGCTTTCTTT	TRBV4-3	TRBJ1-1	.	few
CASSQDSGNNEQFF	TGCGCCAGCAGCCAAGATAGCGGGAACAATGAGCAGTTCTTC	TRBV4-3	TRBJ2-1	TRBD2	few
CASSQGDGQGAPHGYTF	TGCGCCAGCAGCCAAGGGGATGGACAGGGGGCGCCCCATGGCTACACCTTC	TRBV4-1	TRBJ1-2	TRBD1	many
CASSFRGMAGELFF	TGTGCCAGCAGTTTCCGGGGTATGGCCGGGGAGCTGTTTTTT	TRBV6-2/TRBV6-3	TRBJ2-2	.	few
CASSARPSGGFTDTQYF	TGCGCCAGCAGCGCCCGACCTAGCGGGGGGTTCACAGATACGCAGTATTTT	TRBV5-1	TRBJ2-3	TRBD2	many
CASSRSPQGDTEAFF	TGCGCCAGCAGCCGCTCTCCACAGGGTGACACTGAAGCTTTCTTT	TRBV4-1	TRBJ1-1	.	.
CASSRRQSSYEQYF	TGTGCCAGCAGCCGCCGGCAGAGCTCCTACGAGCAGTACTTC	TRBV14	TRBJ2-7	.	.
CASSYSPRLGGEQYF	TGTGCCAGCAGTTACTCTCCCAGGCTGGGAGGCGAGCAGTACTTC	TRBV6-5	TRBJ2-7	.	few
CASSPHRWTLEETQYF	TGTGCCAGCAGCCCGCATCGTTGGACTCTCGAAGAGACCCAGTACTTC	TRBV7-8	TRBJ2-5	.	.
CASSTREETQYF	TGTGCCAGCAGTACCAGGGAAGAGACCCAGTACTTC	TRBV2	TRBJ2-5	.	.
CASRLAGLTDTQYF	TGTGCCAGCCGACTAGCCGGACTAACAGATACGCAGTATTTT	TRBV7-2	TRBJ2-3	TRBD2	many
CASSLAYGTDTQYF	TGCGCCAGCAGCTTGGCCTACGGTACAGATACGCAGTATTTT	TRBV5-1	TRBJ2-3	.	many
CASSPKDLGRETQYF	TGCGCCAGCAGCCCCAAGGACCTGGGGCGGGAGACCCAGTACTTC	TRBV5-1	TRBJ2-5	.	.
CASSLGYGIYEQYF	TGTGCCAGCAGTTTGGGGTATGGGATCTACGAGCAGTACTTC	TRBV27	TRBJ2-7	.	.
CASSLALAHTDTQYF	TGCGCCAGCAGCTTGGCTCTAGCTCACACAGATACGCAGTATTTT	TRBV5-1	TRBJ2-3	.	few
CASSDRQEQFF	TGTGCCAGCAGCGATCGACAGGAGCAGTTCTTC	TRBV9	TRBJ2-1	.	many
CASSGLAGTGELFF	TGTGCCAGCAGTGGACTAGCGGGCACCGGGGAGCTGTTTTTT	TRBV6-4	TRBJ2-2	TRBD2	many
CASRDRASEQYF	TGTGCCAGCAGGGACCGGGCCTCCGAGCAGTACTTC	TRBV7-9	TRBJ2-7	.	many
CASSFREVNTEAFF	TGTGCCAGCAGTTTCCGGGAGGTGAACACTGAAGCTTTCTTT	TRBV12-3/TRBV12-4	TRBJ1-1	.	few
CASSYFDEHEQFF	TGTGCCAGCAGTTACTTCGACGAGCATGAGCAGTTCTTC	TRBV2	TRBJ2-1	.	.
CASSPGQTVSPLHF	TGTGCCAGCAGCCCGGGACAGACCGTTTCACCCCTCCACTTT	TRBV3-1	TRBJ1-6	TRBD1	few
CASSQEPNRGAGELFF	TGCGCCAGCAGCCAAGAACCTAACAGGGGAGCCGGGGAGCTGTTTTTT	TRBV4-3	TRBJ2-2	TRBD1	.
CSASDLTYEQYF	TGCAGTGCGTCGGACTTAACCTACGAGCAGTACTTC	TRBV20-1	TRBJ2-7	.	.
CSALTPPGTGELFF	TGCAGTGCCCTAACCCCTCCCGGCACCGGGGAGCTGTTTTTT	TRBV20-1	TRBJ2-2	.	many
CASSFSEVHGYTF	TGTGCCAGCAGTTTCTCGGAGGTCCATGGCTACACCTTC	TRBV12-3/TRBV12-4	TRBJ1-2	.	.
CAISDYPGTTNEKLFF	TGTGCCATCAGTGACTACCCAGGGACGACTAATGAAAAACTGTTTTTT	TRBV10-3	TRBJ1-4	.	few
CSARAIRGQGVGNTIYF	TGCAGTGCTAGGGCTATACGGGGACAGGGAGTCGGAAACACCATATATTTT	TRBV20-1	TRBJ1-3	TRBD1	few
CASSLDSDSYEQYF	TGCGCCAGCAGCTTGGACAGCGATTCCTACGAGCAGTACTTC	TRBV5-1	TRBJ2-7	.	many
CASINLGGNSEAFF	TGTGCCAGCATCAACCTCGGGGGGAACTCTGAAGCTTTCTTT	TRBV27	TRBJ1-1	.	few
CASSFLSGGEDTQYF	TGTGCCAGCAGCTTCCTTAGCGGGGGGGAGGATACGCAGTATTTT	TRBV7-9	TRBJ2-3	TRBD2	.
CASSPLPGNQPQHF	TGTGCCAGCAGCCCCCTACCGGGGAATCAGCCCCAGCATTTT	TRBV5-5	TRBJ1-5	.	many
CASSLLQGAGEQFF	TGTGCCAGCAGCTTGTTGCAGGGGGCGGGTGAGCAGTTCTTC	TRBV5-6	TRBJ2-1	TRBD1	few
CASSLSVGGYNEQFF	TGCGCCAGCAGCTTGTCGGTCGGGGGGTACAATGAGCAGTTCTTC	TRBV4-3	TRBJ2-1	TRBD2	few
CASSPGGRRNYGYTF	TGTGCCAGCAGCCCCGGGGGGCGCAGGAACTATGGCTACACCTTC	TRBV7-2	TRBJ1-2	.	few
CSARDPQGSYTEAFF	TGCAGTGCTAGAGATCCGCAGGGTTCGTACACTGAAGCTTTCTTT	TRBV20-1	TRBJ1-1	.	few
CASRAQSEAFF	TGTGCCAGCAGGGCACAGAGTGAAGCTTTCTTT	TRBV12-3/TRBV12-4	TRBJ1-1	.	few
CASSPLRQLNEKLFF	TGTGCCAGCTCACCACTACGACAGCTCAATGAAAAACTGTTTTTT	TRBV18	TRBJ1-4	.	.
CAHRGLGGYTF	TGTGCCCACAGGGGATTGGGCGGCTACACCTTC	TRBV30	TRBJ1-2	TRBD1	.
CASSQGQPPNYGYTF	TGTGCCAGCTCCCAAGGACAGCCGCCTAACTATGGCTACACCTTC	TRBV18	TRBJ1-2	.	.
CASSLLGGGYIGELFF	TGCGCCAGCAGCCTCTTAGGAGGGGGCTATATCGGGGAGCTGTTTTTT	TRBV23-1	TRBJ2-2	.	few